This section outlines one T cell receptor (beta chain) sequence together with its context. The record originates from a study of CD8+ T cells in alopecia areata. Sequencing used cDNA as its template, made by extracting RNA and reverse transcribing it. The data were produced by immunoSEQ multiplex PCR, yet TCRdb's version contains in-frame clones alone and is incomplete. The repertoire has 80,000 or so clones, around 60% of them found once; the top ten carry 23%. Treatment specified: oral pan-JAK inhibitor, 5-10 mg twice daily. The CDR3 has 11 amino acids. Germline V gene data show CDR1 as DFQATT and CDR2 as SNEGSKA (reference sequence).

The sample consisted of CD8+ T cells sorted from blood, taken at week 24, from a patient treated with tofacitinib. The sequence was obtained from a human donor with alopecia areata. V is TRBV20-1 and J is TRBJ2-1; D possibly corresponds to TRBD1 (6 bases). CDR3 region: CRGAGSAEQFF. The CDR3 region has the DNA TGCAGGGGGGCGGGCTCGGCTGAGCAGTTCTTC.